The 13 T cell receptor beta chains reported below all come from one sample, sequenced in a study of control samples from healthy donors and cancer patients. Clones were sequenced by immunoSEQ multiplex PCR, and TCRdb holds only the in-frame ones, with some missing. The repertoire holds about 120,000 clones, about 87% seen once, with around 10% in the top ten. The material sequenced was blood. These receptors were taken from a man aged 25-45 years in good health.

J is TRBJ1-3 and V is TRBV3-1 (or the pseudogene TRBV3-2), with D unresolved. Trimming shortened V by 1 base and J by 3 bases, and 7 bases separated the two germline ends. The CDR3 is made up of 14 amino acids. Germline lookup yields CDR1 LGHDT and CDR2 YNNKEL (reference sequence). The CDR3 DNA reads TGTGCCAGCAGCCAAGGGGCGGTTGGAAACACCATATATTTT. Translating gives CASSQGAVGNTIYF.

This clone was seen ten or more times. The chain links TRBV2 to TRBJ2-7; TRBD1 matches at 7 bases. Germline CDR1 SNHLY, CDR2 FYNNEI. The CDR3 spans 12 residues. Trimming removed 4 bases from V and 4 bases from J; junction bases left unmatched: 1. The CDR3 reads CASSATGYEQYV. The CDR3 nucleotides read TGTGCCAGCAGTGCGACAGGGTACGAGCAGTACGTC.

This rearrangement joins TRBV11-2 to TRBJ2-3, with TRBD1 as a possible D gene (5 bases). The V end was cut by 5 bases, the J end by 2 bases, with 11 bases between. Germline CDR1 reads SGHAT; CDR2 reads FQNNGV. This CDR3 is built from 14 residues. CDR3 region: CASSPTGATDTQYF. Here the CDR3 DNA reads TGTGCCAGCAGCCCTACAGGCGCCACAGATACGCAGTATTTT.

The genes are TRBV15 and TRBJ1-1, with D unresolved. CDR1 is LNHNV, CDR2 YYDKDF, per germline (reference sequence). There are 14 residues in the CDR3. Trimming left V 3 bases short and J 0 bases short, with 8 bases between. Here the CDR3 DNA reads TGTGCCACCAGCAGGGGTGGACTGAACACTGAAGCTTTCTTT. Translated: CATSRGGLNTEAFF. Full variable domain (outside the CDR3, taken from reference TRBV15 and TRBJ1-1): DAMVIQNPRYQVTQFGKPVTLSCSQTLNHNVMYWYQQKSSQAPKLLFHYYDKDFNNEADTPDNFQSRRPNTSFCFLDIRSPGLGDTAMYLCATSRGGLNTEAFFGQGTRLTVV.

The chain couples TRBV6-6 to TRBJ1-5; D remains unclear. This CDR3 contains 15 residues. Germline-derived CDR1 and CDR2 are MNHNY and SVGAGI (reference sequence). The V gene lost 0 bases and the J gene lost 7 bases, with 13 bases spanning the gap. The CDR3 nucleotides are TGTGCCAGCAGTTACTCGAACGAAGTCTCACAGCCCCAGCATTTT. As protein: CASSYSNEVSQPQHF.

This chain uses TRBV11-2 with TRBJ1-1; D remains ambiguous. The CDR3 runs 12 residues. V was clipped by 5 bases and J by 11 bases, with 15 bases between them. Germline V gene data show CDR1 as SGHAT and CDR2 as FQNNGV. The CDR3 loop is CASSRGPAGAFF. As DNA, the CDR3 is TGTGCCAGCAGCCGCGGCCCTGCGGGGGCTTTCTTT.

A single count supports this clone. The chain carries TRBV19 and TRBJ1-1; 7 nucleotides agree with TRBD1. Germline V gene data show CDR1 as LNHDA and CDR2 as SQIVND (reference sequence). V shed 5 bases and J 4 bases; nucleotides not matched to a gene: 10. The CDR3 is 15 amino acids. As DNA, the CDR3 is TGTGCCAGTAGTCCCGACAGGGCGTCGATCACTGAAGCTTTCTTT. This sequence encodes CASSPDRASITEAFF.

Comments on this clone: Different DNA sequences within this sample yield the same CDR3. V usage is TRBV18 and J usage is TRBJ2-3; D may be TRBD1 (5 bases). Per the germline V gene, CDR1 is KGHSH and CDR2 is LQKENI. V lost 6 bases to trimming and J lost 5 bases, with 12 bases between them. The length of the CDR3 is 13 residues. The CDR3 DNA is TGTGCCAGCTCCCCCACAGGCGGAGATACGCAGTATTTT. This sequence encodes CASSPTGGDTQYF.

V is TRBV9 and J is TRBJ1-2; 9 bases align to TRBD1. This CDR3 is built from 13 residues. Germline CDR1 is SGDLS and CDR2 is YYNGEE. V lost 6 bases and J lost 4; bases outside the gene matches: 4. In nucleotides, the CDR3 is TGTGCCAGCATCTCGACAGGGGGCTATGGCTACACCTTC. Translating gives CASISTGGYGYTF.

In this sample, this clone turned up once. The CDR3 region has the DNA TGTGCCAGCAGCCTTACTACAGGGGGGATTAATGAAGCTTTCTTT. Translation: CASSLTTGGINEAFF. V usage is TRBV7-9 and J usage is TRBJ1-1; TRBD1 matches 8 bases. The CDR3 has 15 residues. The V and J ends lost 5 bases and 7 bases, in that order; junction bases with no gene match: 12. Looked up from germline, CDR1 is SEHNR and CDR2 is FQNEAQ (reference sequence).

The rearrangement links TRBV25-1 to TRBJ2-1, with TRBD2 matching 10 bases. Germline V lookup: CDR1 MGHDK, CDR2 SYGVNS. Unmatched junction bases numbered 4, after V lost 5 bases and J lost 6 bases. CDR3 length: 14 residues. The CDR3 loop is CASSRSGGANEQFF. CDR3 coding DNA: TGTGCCAGCAGTCGAAGCGGGGGGGCCAATGAGCAGTTCTTC. Variable domain in full (rest from reference TRBV25-1 and TRBJ2-1): EADIYQTPRYLVIGTGKKITLECSQTMGHDKMYWYQQDPGMELHLIHYSYGVNSTEKGDLSSESTVSRIRTEHFPLTLESARPSHTSQYLCASSRSGGANEQFFGPGTRLTVL.

The chain links TRBV7-8 to TRBJ1-3, with D tentatively TRBD1 (5 bases). Germline CDR1 reads SGHVS; CDR2 reads FQNEAQ. The CDR3 contains 15 residues. V lost 4 bases, J lost 4 bases, and 14 bases lay in between. The CDR3 DNA reads as TGTGCCAGCAGCTCCGGGGCTCAGTACGGAAACACCATATATTTT. Residues: CASSSGAQYGNTIYF.

The chain's CDR3 is CAWDGGPYGYTF. The CDR3 coding sequence is TGTGCCTGGGATGGGGGGCCCTATGGCTACACCTTC. The chain has TRBV30 and TRBJ1-2; a possible D gene is TRBD1 (6 bases). The germline V and J ends were trimmed by 5 bases and 4 bases, with 11 bases remaining between them. The CDR3 has 12 residues. The germline V gene has CDR1 GTSNPN and CDR2 SVGIG (reference sequence).